Given below is one T cell receptor beta chain in context. Generated by immunoSEQ multiplex PCR, the TCRdb table keeps only in-frame clones and is missing some. Among a few hundred thousand clones listed, about four fifths were seen once. Seattle patient enrollment occurred during active infection, with longitudinal follow-up thereafter. The CDR3 length is 13 residues. Germline V gene lookup returns CDR1 LNHDA and CDR2 SQIVND (reference sequence). V shed 5 bases, J shed 5 bases, and the junction held 3 bases outside the gene matches. These data belong to a study of blood T cell repertoires in COVID-19.

The receptor was derived from a person between 65 and 79 years old with COVID-19, enrolled during active disease. Sequencing used peripheral blood. This chain connects TRBV19 to TRBJ2-1, with 7 bases that match TRBD1. CDR3 bases: TGTGCCAGTAGTTTGGGACAGAACAATGAGCAGTTCTTC. Amino acid sequence: CASSLGQNNEQFF.